There are a few counts of the clone carrying this TCR beta chain. What it binds is unknown. The CDR3 is made up of 15 amino acids. Trimming removed 5 bases from V and 7 bases from J; junction bases left unmatched: 8. Germline V CDR1 and CDR2: SNHLY, FYNNEI. This sample stems from a study of CD8+CD57+ T cells in acquired aplastic anemia. Study as a whole: The sorted CD4+ and CD8+ cells yielded an average about 3.3 ug of DNA.

Genomic DNA provided the template from which TCR beta VDJ and CDR3 profiles were obtained. TCRdb re-called the reads with MiXCR, one entry per CDR3 protein. The table has about 200,000 distinct CDR3 sequences, 30% to 40% seen once; the top ten hold 1.1%. Whole-study findings and limits: Overlapping CD8+ CDR3 repertoires of patients and controls contained around 30 shared sequences.

This TCR was sampled from a human donor in good health, serving as a control. Sample: sorted CD4+, CD8+, or CD8+CD57+ T cells (not recorded which) from PBMCs. The rearrangement joins TRBV2 to TRBJ2-5; 12 bases are shared with TRBD2. CDR3 coding DNA: TGTGCCAGCAGTTTGGCTAGCGGGGGGGTCGGGACCCAGTACTTC. Translation gives CASSLASGGVGTQYF.